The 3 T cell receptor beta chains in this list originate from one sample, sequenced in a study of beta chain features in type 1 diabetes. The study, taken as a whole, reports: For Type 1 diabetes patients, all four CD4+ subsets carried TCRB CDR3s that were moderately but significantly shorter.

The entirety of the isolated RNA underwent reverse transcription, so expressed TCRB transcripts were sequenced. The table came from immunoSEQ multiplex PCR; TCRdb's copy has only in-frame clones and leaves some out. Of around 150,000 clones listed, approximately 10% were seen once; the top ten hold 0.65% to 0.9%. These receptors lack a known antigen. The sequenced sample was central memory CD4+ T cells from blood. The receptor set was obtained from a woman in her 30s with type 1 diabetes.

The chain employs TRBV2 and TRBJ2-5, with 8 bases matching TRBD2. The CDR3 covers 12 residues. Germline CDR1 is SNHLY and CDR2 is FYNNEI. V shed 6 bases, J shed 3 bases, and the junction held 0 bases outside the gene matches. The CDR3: CASRREEETQYF. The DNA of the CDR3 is TGTGCCAGCAGGCGGGAGGAAGAGACCCAGTACTTC.

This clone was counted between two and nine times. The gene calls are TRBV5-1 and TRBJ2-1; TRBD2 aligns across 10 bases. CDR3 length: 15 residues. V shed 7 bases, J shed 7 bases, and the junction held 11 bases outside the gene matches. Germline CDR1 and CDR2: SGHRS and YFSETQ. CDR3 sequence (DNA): TGCGCCAGCGGGCCTCTAGCGGGAGAAAAGAATGAGCAGTTCTTC. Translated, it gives CASGPLAGEKNEQFF.

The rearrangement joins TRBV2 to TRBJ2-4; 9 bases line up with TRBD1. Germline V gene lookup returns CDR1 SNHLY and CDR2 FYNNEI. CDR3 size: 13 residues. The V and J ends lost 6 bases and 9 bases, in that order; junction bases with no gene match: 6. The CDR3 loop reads CASSEQGAGIQYF. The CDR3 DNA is TGTGCCAGCAGCGAACAGGGGGCAGGCATTCAGTACTTC.